This record concerns one TCR beta chain sequence. Time point meaning: newly diagnosed GD, antithyroid drugs for less than 3 months. TCR sequences were obtained from RNA taken from PBMCs. The data stem from a study of regulatory T cells in long-lasting Graves disease. Background on the study: Newly diagnosed Graves' patients had taken antithyroid drugs under 3 months.

Germline V CDR1 and CDR2: LNHDA, SQIVND (reference sequence). CDR3 size: 16 residues. Trimming removed 0 bases at V and 3 bases at J, with 13 bases between. HTBI primers from iRepertoire and Arm-PCR of CDR3 regions yielded the TCR beta libraries. TCRdb itself ran the multiplex PCR reads through MiXCR, one entry per CDR3 protein. The data hold around 240,000 distinct CDR3 sequences, with 15% to 20% observed a single time. These data also featured in a second study, about T cells in Graves' hyperthyroidism and ophthalmopathy. That study adds: First-round RT-PCR with HTBI primers amplified the TCR CDR3 region. A median approximately 6.5 months before onset, the model predicted ophthalmopathy.

The origin of this receptor is a woman aged 25-40 years with Graves disease. The V call is TRBV19, the J call TRBJ2-3, with a weak D call TRBD2 (5 bases). Sequences were derived from peripheral blood mononuclear cells (PBMCs), sampled at new diagnosis, from a patient treated with antithyroid drugs. CDR3 bases: TGTGCCAGTAGTATAGACGGGGTTGTCGGGACAGATACGCAGTATTTT. The encoded protein is CASSIDGVVGTDTQYF.